Given below is one T cell receptor beta chain in context. Antigen specificity is unknown. V shed 4 bases and J shed 5 bases, with 10 bases lying between them. The CDR3 loop spans 13 amino acids. Germline V gene data show CDR1 as SGHRS and CDR2 as YFSETQ. No patient escaped relapse after autologous stem cell transplantation, and brentuximab vedotin exposure varied. The sample is drawn from a study of PD-1 blockade in classical Hodgkin lymphoma. Study-wide results and limits: CD4+ TCR diversity rose significantly by C4D1, and CD8+ TCR diversity did not. Baseline TCR diversity was reportedly lower in newly diagnosed patients than in healthy donors. It was reported as lower still in relapsed/refractory patients.

Using immunoSEQ multiplex PCR, the repertoire was profiled, and TCRdb retains in-frame clones only, with some absent. The table includes 14,000 or so clones, 83% detected once. The origin of this receptor is a human donor with classical Hodgkin lymphoma. The V and J genes are TRBV5-1 and TRBJ1-5; possible D gene TRBD1, 5 bases. This sample comprised peripheral blood mononuclear cells (PBMCs), obtained at baseline. CDR3 region: CASSPGRDQPQHF. The CDR3 region has the DNA TGCGCCAGCAGCCCAGGGCGGGATCAGCCCCAGCATTTT.